Listed here are 6 T cell receptor beta chains from one sample, sequenced in a study of CD8 T cell repertoires and HIV-1 epitope variants. These receptors have no identified antigens. The repertoire was sequenced with immunoSEQ multiplex PCR; TCRdb's copy has only in-frame clones and lacks some. The sample contains roughly 5,200 clones, around two thirds of which appear only once. The sequenced sample was cultured CD8+ T cells derived from PBMCs. Receptors were obtained from a male donor with HIV.

The chain uses TRBV10-1 and TRBJ2-7; D is unclear. Germline V lookup: CDR1 WNHNN, CDR2 SYGVQD (reference sequence). V lost 3 bases to trimming and J lost 7 bases, with 7 bases between them. The CDR3 is 11 residues long. The CDR3, as DNA: TGCGCCAGCAGTGATTTCGGAGAGCAGTACTTC. It encodes CASSDFGEQYF.

Written as DNA, the CDR3 is TGTGCCAGCAGTGGGGAAGCGGGACCCACAGATACGCAGTATTTT. Protein: CASSGEAGPTDTQYF. This rearrangement joins TRBV6-4 to TRBJ2-3, with TRBD2 identical over 7 bases. The length of the CDR3 is 15 residues. V gave up 4 bases and J gave up 2 bases; unmatched junction bases: 6. Per germline, CDR1 MRHNA and CDR2 SNTAGT.

The V gene is TRBV6-6, the J gene TRBJ2-3; 10 nucleotides match TRBD2. V shed 7 bases and J 4 bases; nucleotides not matched to a gene: 2. This CDR3 region has 13 residues. Looked up from germline, CDR1 is MNHNY and CDR2 is SVGAGI (reference sequence). The DNA of the CDR3 is TGTGCCAGCACTCTAGCGGGGGCAGATACGCAGTATTTT. Its protein product is CASTLAGADTQYF.

This clone was detected only a few times. J is TRBJ1-1 and V is TRBV7-9; possibly TRBD1 for D (6 bases). This CDR3 region has 14 residues. Germline values: CDR1 SEHNR, CDR2 FQNEAQ (reference sequence). Trimming left V 1 base short and J 8 bases short, with 14 bases between. CDR3 residues: CASSLGQVSPEAFF. The DNA for the CDR3 is TGTGCCAGCAGCTTAGGACAGGTTTCACCCGAAGCTTTCTTT.

The chain uses TRBV7-8 and TRBJ2-1; D call uncertain. CDR3 length equals 15 residues. Germline V lookup: CDR1 SGHVS, CDR2 FQNEAQ. V lost 1 base and J 0 bases, leaving 7 bases between the germline ends. The CDR3 nucleotides are TGTGCCAGCAGCTTAGAGTACAGCTCCTACAATGAGCAGTTCTTC. Its protein is CASSLEYSSYNEQFF. Full variable domain (rest looked up from reference TRBV7-8 and TRBJ2-1): GAGVSQSPRYKVAKRGQDVALRCDPISGHVSLFWYQQALGQGPEFLTYFQNEAQLDKSGLPSDRFFAERPEGSVSTLKIQRTQQEDSAVYLCASSLEYSSYNEQFFGPGTRLTVL.

This chain connects TRBV15 to TRBJ2-5; 7 nucleotides align to TRBD1. CDR1 is LNHNV, CDR2 YYDKDF, per germline (reference sequence). J gave up 5 bases and V 2 bases, and 17 bases lay outside the gene matches. The CDR3 totals 18 residues. CDR3 loop: CATSRKANRGDLEETQYF. CDR3 coding DNA: TGTGCCACCAGCAGAAAGGCTAACAGGGGAGATCTTGAGGAGACCCAGTACTTC.